This T cell receptor beta chain stems from a study of preoperative IRX-2 immunotherapy in early breast cancer. Repertoires were generated with immunoSEQ multiplex PCR, while TCRdb's copy carries only in-frame clones and drops some. This table holds more than 20,000 clones, 75% to 85% found once. Regarding treatment: preoperative locoregional IRX-2 cytokine immunotherapy. Preoperative locoregional IRX-2 cytokine immunotherapy was tested in the phase Ib source study. The CDR3 loop spans 18 amino acids. From germline, CDR1 is KGHSH and CDR2 LQKENI. Trimming cost V 5 bases and J 4 bases; bases outside gene matches: 14.

The origin of this receptor is a human donor with breast cancer. The sample in question was lymph node tissue, obtained after IRX-2 immunotherapy. The chain links TRBV18 to TRBJ1-1; 12 bases match TRBD1. CDR3 amino acids: CASSAYSGTGGLSTEAFF. DNA for the CDR3: TGTGCCAGCTCAGCCTATTCCGGGACAGGGGGCTTGAGCACTGAAGCTTTCTTT.